The rows below give T cell receptor beta chains drawn from one sample of a study of OX40 agonist ivuxolimab in advanced cancers. Data came from immunoSEQ multiplex PCR; TCRdb stores just in-frame clones and leaves some out. The sample lists tens of thousands of clones, almost 85% occurring once. Sample: CD4+ or CD8+ T cells sorted from blood, taken in a trial of the OX40 agonist ivuxolimab. The receptors were sampled from an adult with an advanced solid tumor such as melanoma, head and neck, liver or kidney cancer. Both conserved end residues are part of each CDR3. A D gene is named only where the DNA matches it firmly. Expanded clones are given a class, and other clones once, few, many or no size at all.

v_gene,abundance,j_gene,d_gene,CDR3aa,CDR3nt
TRBV2,.,TRBJ2-1,.,CASKEEPRLSNEQFF,TGTGCCAGCAAGGAGGAGCCTAGATTGAGCAATGAGCAGTTCTTC
TRBV6-6,once,TRBJ2-7,TRBD1,CASSYRGSYEQYF,TGTGCCAGCAGCTACAGGGGTTCCTACGAGCAGTACTTC
TRBV4-1,few,TRBJ2-7,TRBD1,CASSQSRDSTYEQYF,TGCGCCAGCAGCCAATCCAGGGACAGCACCTACGAGCAGTACTTC
TRBV30,once,TRBJ2-7,TRBD1,CAWIPGQNYEQYF,TGTGCCTGGATCCCGGGACAGAACTACGAGCAGTACTTC
TRBV19,.,TRBJ2-1,.,CASTNADNYNEQFF,TGTGCCAGTACCAATGCTGACAACTACAATGAGCAGTTCTTC
TRBV4-2,.,TRBJ2-3,.,CASSQDGSSTDTQYF,TGTGCCAGCAGCCAAGATGGATCTAGCACAGATACGCAGTATTTT
TRBV11-3,once,TRBJ2-3,.,CASSSAEGATDTQYF,TGTGCCAGCAGCTCCGCGGAGGGGGCAACAGATACGCAGTATTTT
TRBV27,.,TRBJ2-7,.,CASSIQLEGVAEQYF,TGTGCCAGCAGTATCCAACTAGAGGGGGTAGCCGAGCAGTACTTC
TRBV2,.,TRBJ1-4,TRBD1,CASSEALLGGTGGEKLFF,TGTGCCAGCAGTGAAGCGCTTCTTGGTGGGACAGGGGGTGAAAAACTGTTTTTT
TRBV19,few,TRBJ2-7,TRBD2,CASSWTSGRGDEQYF,TGTGCCAGTAGTTGGACTAGCGGGAGAGGCGACGAGCAGTACTTC
TRBV27,.,TRBJ2-2,.,CIVRGSLTGELFF,TGTATCGTAAGGGGGTCCCTCACCGGGGAGCTGTTTTTT
TRBV6-6,.,TRBJ2-7,TRBD1,CASSWDRIGYEQYF,TGTGCCAGCAGCTGGGACAGGATAGGCTACGAGCAGTACTTC
TRBV4-1,.,TRBJ2-7,.,CASSQTGRQGQYF,TGCGCCAGCAGCCAGACAGGACGACAAGGCCAGTACTTC
TRBV9,.,TRBJ2-7,.,CASSVGNRLGEQYF,TGTGCCAGCAGCGTAGGGAACAGGCTAGGGGAGCAGTACTTC
TRBV27,.,TRBJ2-7,.,CASSLSSGPYEQYF,TGTGCCAGCAGTTTGAGTAGCGGCCCCTACGAGCAGTACTTC